The subject of this entry is one TCR beta chain. The data derive from a study of blood T cell repertoires in COVID-19. In the study overall: The samples span acute and convalescent COVID-19 from the United States, Italy and Spain.

Per the authors' pipeline: Reference gene primer amplification in the assay estimated nucleated cell counts. Profiled with immunoSEQ multiplex PCR; TCRdb holds only in-frame clones, not every one. V and J calls and clone size are as listed in that table; D and trimming were resolved from the DNA. The sample yields 120,000 to 150,000 clones, about four fifths seen once. In germline, CDR1 is SGHRS, CDR2 YFSETQ. Losses at the gene ends were 1 base for V and 1 base for J; bases not matched to a gene: 1. The CDR3 totals 15 residues. Input material: peripheral blood. V gene TRBV5-1 combines with J gene TRBJ2-5; 10 bases align to TRBD2. The sequence was obtained from an elderly man with acute or convalescent COVID-19. The CDR3 sequence is CASSLLAGVQETQYF. CDR3 DNA sequence: TGCGCCAGCAGCTTGCTAGCGGGGGTCCAAGAGACCCAGTACTTC.